The clone carrying this T cell receptor (beta chain) was observed a handful of times. Its antigen remains unknown. Germline V gene data show CDR1 as LNHDA and CDR2 as SQIVND (reference sequence). V lost 6 bases, J lost 4 bases, and 13 bases lay in between. The CDR3 spans 14 residues. Repertoires were generated with immunoSEQ multiplex PCR, while TCRdb's copy carries only in-frame clones and drops some. The sample lists 10,000 to 15,000 clones, approximately 70% seen once, with 10% to 15% in the top ten. The data were taken from a study of OX40 agonist ivuxolimab in advanced cancers. Study-level background: People in dose escalation had one of these cancers: hepatocellular carcinoma, melanoma, renal cell or head and neck cancer.

Study results and limitations: Partial responders at 0.1-3.0 mg/kg showed near-lowest clonal expansion. The CD4+ and CD8+ T cells in the blood had expanded clonally by week 6 at 0.1 to 3.0 mg/kg. CD8+ T cells (on average) carried more expanded clones than CD4+ T cells.

This TCR was recovered from an adult with an advanced solid tumor such as melanoma, head and neck, liver or kidney cancer. This chain connects TRBV19 to TRBJ1-5; D gene unclear. This material consisted of CD4+ or CD8+ T cells sorted from blood, taken in a trial of the OX40 agonist ivuxolimab. This chain's CDR3 is CASSDPAANQPQHF. For the CDR3, the DNA is TGTGCCAGTAGCGATCCTGCCGCGAATCAGCCCCAGCATTTT.